The entry below gives a single T cell receptor beta chain sequence along with its context. The sample belongs to a study of control samples from healthy donors and cancer patients. Deletions cut 3 bases from V and 6 bases from J, with 15 bases between. This CDR3 contains 15 residues. Per germline, CDR1 SGHTA and CDR2 FQGNSA. Here immunoSEQ multiplex PCR was the method, and the copy in TCRdb shows in-frame clones only, minus some. The table has more than 140,000 clones, about 89% seen once. The chain combines TRBV7-2 with TRBJ1-5; possibly TRBD1 for D (5 bases). This TCR derives from a young man in good health. Sequenced input: blood. CDR3 sequence: CASSFISGSGQPQHF. Here the CDR3 DNA reads TGTGCCAGCAGCTTTATATCAGGGTCAGGTCAGCCCCAGCATTTT.